The sequence of this TCR beta chain was determined in a study of Graves' ophthalmopathy and Graves' hyperthyroidism. In this sample, this clonotype turned up many times. RNA transcripts were the source from which TCR beta CDR3 regions were amplified. Second-round multiplex PCR followed a first-round RT-PCR using HTBI primers. TCRdb analysed the multiplex PCR reads with MiXCR anew, one entry per CDR3 protein. This sample has more than 300,000 distinct CDR3 sequences, with approximately 15% found just once. This TCR was sampled from a woman aged 18-30 years with stable Graves' hyperthyroidism. The sequencing sample was made of peripheral blood.

This CDR3 is CASRPQGMGSPLHF. The CDR3 nucleotides read TGTGCCAGCAGACCACAGGGGATGGGGTCACCCCTCCACTTT. The chain carries TRBV6-5 and TRBJ1-6, with 7 bases lining up with TRBD1. CDR1 MNHEY and CDR2 SVGAGI come from the germline V gene. The CDR3 totals 14 residues. V was pared by 6 bases and J by 10 bases, with 9 bases of the junction left unmatched.